One sample yielded the 26 T cell receptor beta chains listed below, sequenced in a study of blood T cells in healthy people across ages. The authors ran a second PCR of roughly 7 to 11 cycles using a sample-barcoded 5' primer and a J-beta primer mix. TCRdb passed the 5' RACE reads through MiXCR, listing each CDR3 protein once. The table shows about 1.5 million distinct CDR3 sequences, with approximately 42% occurring only once. What was sequenced was blood. These receptors all stem from a woman between 18 and 30 years old in good health.

This clonotype came up a few times. This may be a read error, as it is one base from a much larger clone. J is TRBJ2-5 and V is TRBV7-7; 8 positions agree with TRBD1. Germline V CDR1 and CDR2: SSHAT, FNYEAQ (reference sequence). This CDR3 contains 15 residues. The CDR3 reads CASSARQGRIDEQYF. Written as DNA, the CDR3 is TGTGCTAGCAGCGCCCGACAGGGGAGGATTGATGAGCAGTACTTC.

The chain couples TRBV10-3 to TRBJ1-3, with a weak D call TRBD1 (5 bases). The CDR3 contains 17 residues. V was clipped by 10 bases and J by 0 bases, with 22 bases between them. CDR1 is ENHRY and CDR2 is SYGVKD in the germline V gene. The CDR3 DNA follows: TGTGCCACTGGGGGTTTTGGGCAGGCAAGCTCTGGAAACACCATATATTTT. Translation gives CATGGFGQASSGNTIYF.

This chain connects TRBV29-1 to TRBJ1-2; D unresolved. With 2 bases removed from V and 8 bases from J, the gap between germline ends came to 6 bases. The length of the CDR3 is 10 residues. Germline V CDR1 and CDR2: SQVTM, ANQGSEA. CDR3 DNA: TGCAGCGTTGAAAGATGGGGCTACACCTTC. It translates to CSVERWGYTF.

This clonotype was observed a few times. V and J are TRBV7-8 and TRBJ2-3, with 7 positions matching TRBD2. The CDR3 runs to 14 residues. Germline lookup yields CDR1 SGHVS and CDR2 FQNEAQ. Trimming at V came to 1 base and at J to 5 bases, leaving 3 bases not matched to a gene. Here the CDR3 reads CASSLETSEDTQYF. The CDR3 coding sequence is TGTGCCAGCAGCTTAGAAACTAGCGAAGATACGCAGTATTTT.

The V call is TRBV29-1, the J call TRBJ2-3, with D perhaps being TRBD1 or TRBD2 (5 bases each). The CDR3 has 13 residues. V was clipped by 3 bases and J by 3 bases, with 10 bases between them. Germline lookup yields CDR1 SQVTM and CDR2 ANQGSEA. CDR3 in amino acids: CSVEGTGTDTQYF. In nucleotides, the CDR3 is TGCAGCGTTGAGGGGACGGGGACAGATACGCAGTATTTT.

This clonotype showed up just a few times. The rearrangement uses TRBV30 and TRBJ2-2, with D uncertain. CDR1 and CDR2 from the germline V gene are GTSNPN and SVGIG (reference sequence). V was cut by 0 bases and J by 0 bases, with 8 bases left in between. This CDR3 comprises 15 residues. The CDR3: CAWSVLGANTGELFF. In DNA form, the CDR3 reads TGTGCCTGGAGTGTACTTGGCGCGAACACCGGGGAGCTGTTTTTT.

Remarks on this clonotype: The CDR3 ends on some other residue instead of the conserved phenylalanine or tryptophan, so this is likely a read error. The DNA is omitted, as the CDR3 cannot be located on it reliably, and the CDR3 follows TCRdb's listing. This chain uses TRBV12-3 or TRBV12-4 with TRBJ2-3; the table's D call of TRBD2 was not tested on the DNA. The CDR3 totals 13 residues, both ends included. The CDR3 sequence is CACKTRVTDMEYS.

The J gene is TRBJ2-5, the V gene TRBV7-3, with D perhaps being TRBD1 or TRBD2 (6 bases each). The DNA end is more similar to TRBJ2-7, so the J call may be wrong. The germline V gene has CDR1 SGHTA and CDR2 FQGTGA. The CDR3 covers 14 residues. CDR3 amino acids: CASSLIGGPHEQYF. DNA of the CDR3: TGTGCCAGCAGCTTAATAGGGGGGCCCCACGAGCAGTACTTC.

The rearrangement links TRBV20-1 to TRBJ1-1; the match to TRBD1 covers 8 bases. CDR3 size: 14 residues. Germline V lookup: CDR1 DFQATT, CDR2 SNEGSKA (reference sequence). With V trimmed by 2 bases and J by 2 bases, 4 bases remained unmatched. In nucleotides, the CDR3 is TGCAGTGCTAGACCAGGACAGGGCAACACTGAAGCTTTCTTT. This codes for CSARPGQGNTEAFF.

To note about this clonotype: A read error is possible here, since a much larger clone lies one base away. In nucleotides, the CDR3 is TGTGCCAGCAGCTTAGACGTCACAGATACGCAGTATTTT. Protein product: CASSLDVTDTQYF. V and J are TRBV13 and TRBJ2-3; D remains unclear. The germline gives CDR1 PRHDT, CDR2 FYEKMQ (reference sequence). Trimming pared 1 base from V and 2 bases from J, leaving 4 bases between. This CDR3 spans 13 amino acids.

The CDR3 reads CASLEGRGYTF. The CDR3 DNA reads TGTGCCAGCCTCGAAGGAAGGGGCTACACCTTC. This rearrangement joins TRBV25-1 to TRBJ1-2; unclear D gene. CDR3 length: 11 residues. Between the trimmed V and J ends, which lost 8 bases and 8 bases, there was a span of 12 bases. Germline CDR1 reads MGHDK; CDR2 reads SYGVNS.

This chain uses TRBV12-3 or TRBV12-4 with TRBJ1-5; TRBD1 is a possible D gene (6 bases). The CDR3 loop spans 14 amino acids. Trimming pared 2 bases from V and 4 bases from J, leaving 9 bases between. This chain's CDR3 is CASSLRTENQPQHF. The CDR3 DNA follows: TGTGCCAGCAGTTTACGGACAGAAAATCAGCCCCAGCATTTT.

J is TRBJ2-7 and V is TRBV6-5; 9 bases fit TRBD1. The J call may be wrong; the DNA end is better matched by TRBJ2-5. Germline CDR1 MNHEY, CDR2 SVGAGI. CDR3 size: 16 residues. The CDR3 protein is CASSYSLTGGGWTQYF. In nucleotides, the CDR3 is TGTGCCAGCAGTTACAGCCTAACAGGGGGCGGCTGGACCCAGTACTTC.

This chain links TRBV6-1 with TRBJ1-2; a possible D gene is TRBD1 (5 bases). Germline assignment: CDR1 MNHNS and CDR2 SASEGT. This CDR3 region has 13 residues. V dropped 4 bases and J dropped 4 bases, with 10 bases sitting between them. DNA of the CDR3: TGTGCCAGCAGTGTAAGGGGACCCTATGGCTACACCTTC. This codes for CASSVRGPYGYTF.

J is TRBJ2-2 and V is TRBV18; D is uncertain. The CDR3 is made up of 15 amino acids. The germline gives CDR1 KGHSH, CDR2 LQKENI. Trimming pared 1 base from V and 4 bases from J, leaving 10 bases between. This chain's CDR3 is CASSPLPRSTGELFF. The CDR3 nucleotides are TGTGCCAGCTCACCACTCCCCCGGTCCACCGGGGAGCTGTTTTTT.

This CDR3 reads CASSPSGDPWYTQYF. CDR3 nucleotide sequence: TGTGCCAGCAGTCCCTCAGGGGATCCCTGGTATACGCAGTATTTT. V and J are TRBV12-3 or TRBV12-4 and TRBJ2-3, with D perhaps TRBD1 (6 bases). The CDR3 totals 15 residues. V was cut by 5 bases and J by 7 bases, with 19 bases left in between.

The V call is TRBV6-5, the J call TRBJ1-3; D might be TRBD1 (5 bases). The CDR3 covers 12 residues. Trimming removed 6 bases at V and 9 bases at J, with 12 bases between. Germline V gene lookup returns CDR1 MNHEY and CDR2 SVGAGI. The DNA for the CDR3 is TGTGCCAGCAGGAACTCAGGGACCACCATATATTTT. Its protein is CASRNSGTTIYF.

On this clonotype itself: A read error may be the cause here, since a much bigger clone is one base away. The rearrangement uses TRBV6-2 or TRBV6-3 and TRBJ2-7, with TRBD1 as a possible D gene (6 bases). The J call is doubtful: the DNA matches TRBJ2-1 better. The CDR3 consists of 14 residues. In germline, CDR1 is MNHEY, CDR2 SVGEGT. The DNA for the CDR3 is TGTGCCAGCAGTTACGAGACAGGCTCCTACGAGCAGTTCTTC. Its protein is CASSYETGSYEQFF.

The chain joins TRBV21-1 to TRBJ1-2; the DNA was not compared with TRBD1, the D call given in the table. TRBV21-1 is labeled a pseudogene. The length of the CDR3 is 15 residues. The CDR3 nucleotides are TGTGCCAGCATCCGGGACAAACTCCGGTCCTGTGGCTACACCTTC. This translates into CASIRDKLRSCGYTF.

This sequence joins TRBV10-3 and TRBJ1-1; D uncertain. Trimming shortened V by 0 bases and J by 10 bases, and 27 bases separated the two germline ends. The CDR3 covers 18 residues. Germline V gives CDR1 ENHRY, CDR2 SYGVKD. The CDR3 nucleotides are TGTGCCATCAGTGAGTCGTTAGGCTCTGGGGAGTTGGGGAACGGAGCTTTCTTT. Translating it yields CAISESLGSGELGNGAFF.

This chain uses TRBV29-1 with TRBJ2-5, with 11 bases matching TRBD2. Germline values: CDR1 SQVTM, CDR2 ANQGSEA. The CDR3 totals 13 residues. J lost 5 bases, V lost 6 bases, and 5 bases had no gene match. This CDR3 reads CSVVTSGDETQYF. CDR3 DNA sequence: TGCAGCGTCGTGACTAGCGGGGATGAGACCCAGTACTTC.

This clonotype was counted only a few times. The chain has TRBV7-2 and TRBJ1-4; TRBD1 is a possible D gene (6 bases). The CDR3 has 15 amino acids. Germline V gives CDR1 SGHTA, CDR2 FQGNSA. V shed 5 bases and J shed 4 bases, with 14 bases lying between them. The chain's CDR3 is CASSPPGQINEKLFF. CDR3 bases: TGTGCCAGCAGCCCACCCGGACAGATTAATGAAAAACTGTTTTTT. Based on the CDR3 plus reference TRBV7-2 and TRBJ1-4, the full variable domain is GAGVSQSPSNKVTEKGKDVELRCDPISGHTALYWYRQSLGQGLEFLIYFQGNSAPDKSGLPSDRFSAERTGGSVSTLTIQRTQQEDSAVYLCASSPPGQINEKLFFGSGTQLSVL.

This chain links TRBV12-3 or TRBV12-4 with TRBJ2-3; D uncertain. The CDR3 extends over 16 amino acids. Trimming removed 6 bases at V and 2 bases at J, with 18 bases between. The CDR3 loop reads CASSLRLDVITDTQYF. The CDR3, as DNA: TGTGCCAGCAGCCTACGACTGGACGTGATCACAGATACGCAGTATTTT.

V gene TRBV29-1 combines with J gene TRBJ1-5; the D gene is possibly TRBD1 (5 bases). CDR3 length equals 14 residues. Trimming left V 6 bases short and J 2 bases short, with 14 bases between. The germline V gene encodes CDR1 SQVTM and CDR2 ANQGSEA. CDR3: CSVRQGLGNQPQHF. The CDR3, as DNA: TGCAGCGTCAGGCAGGGTTTGGGCAATCAGCCCCAGCATTTT.

The sample holds a few counts of this clonotype. The rearrangement links TRBV5-1 to TRBJ1-5, with D maybe TRBD1 (5 bases). The CDR3 loop spans 14 amino acids. Germline assignment: CDR1 SGHRS and CDR2 YFSETQ. Between the trimmed V and J ends, which lost 4 bases and 6 bases, there was a span of 14 bases. The CDR3 region is CASSATGPPQPQHF. CDR3 DNA: TGCGCCAGCAGCGCTACAGGCCCCCCTCAGCCCCAGCATTTT.

This clonotype was found a few times. The rearrangement joins TRBV5-1 to TRBJ1-6; unclear D gene. The V end was cut by 2 bases, the J end by 11 bases, with 14 bases between. This CDR3 is 14 amino acids long. In germline, CDR1 is SGHRS, CDR2 YFSETQ. CDR3 nucleotide sequence: TGCGCCAGCAGCTTAGGTCCCAAGAGGACACCCCTCCACTTT. It encodes CASSLGPKRTPLHF.